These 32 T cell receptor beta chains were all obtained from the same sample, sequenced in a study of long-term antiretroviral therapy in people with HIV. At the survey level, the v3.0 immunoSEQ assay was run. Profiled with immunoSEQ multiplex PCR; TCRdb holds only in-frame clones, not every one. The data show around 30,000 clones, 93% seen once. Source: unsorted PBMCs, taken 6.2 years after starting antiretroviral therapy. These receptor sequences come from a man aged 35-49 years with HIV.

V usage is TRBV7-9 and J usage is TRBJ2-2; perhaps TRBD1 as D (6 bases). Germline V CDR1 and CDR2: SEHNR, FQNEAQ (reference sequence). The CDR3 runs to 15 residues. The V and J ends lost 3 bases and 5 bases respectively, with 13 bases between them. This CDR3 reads CASSFPQGWTGELFF. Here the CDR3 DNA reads TGTGCCAGCAGCTTTCCGCAGGGGTGGACCGGGGAGCTGTTTTTT. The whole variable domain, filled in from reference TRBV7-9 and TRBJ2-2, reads DTGVSQNPRHKITKRGQNVTFRCDPISEHNRLYWYRQTLGQGPEFLTYFQNEAQLEKSRLLSDRFSAERPKGSFSTLEIQRTEQGDSAMYLCASSFPQGWTGELFFGEGSRLTVL.

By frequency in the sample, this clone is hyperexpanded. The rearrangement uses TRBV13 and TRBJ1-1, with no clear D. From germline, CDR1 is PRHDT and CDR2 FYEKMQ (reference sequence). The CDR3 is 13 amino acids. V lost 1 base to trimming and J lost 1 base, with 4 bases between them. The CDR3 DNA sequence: TGTGCCAGCAGCTTAGCGTGGAACACTGAAGCTTTCTTT. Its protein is CASSLAWNTEAFF. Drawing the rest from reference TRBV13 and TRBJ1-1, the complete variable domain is AAGVIQSPRHLIKEKRETATLKCYPIPRHDTVYWYQQGPGQDPQFLISFYEKMQSDKGSIPDRFSAQQFSDYHSELNMSSLELGDSALYFCASSLAWNTEAFFGQGTRLTVV.

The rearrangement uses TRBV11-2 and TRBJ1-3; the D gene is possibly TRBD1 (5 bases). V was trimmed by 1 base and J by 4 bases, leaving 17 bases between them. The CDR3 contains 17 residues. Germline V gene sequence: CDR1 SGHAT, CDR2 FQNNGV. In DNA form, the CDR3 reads TGTGCCAGCAGCTTAGGGGTCCGAGGGGCGCAAGGAAACACCATATATTTT. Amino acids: CASSLGVRGAQGNTIYF.

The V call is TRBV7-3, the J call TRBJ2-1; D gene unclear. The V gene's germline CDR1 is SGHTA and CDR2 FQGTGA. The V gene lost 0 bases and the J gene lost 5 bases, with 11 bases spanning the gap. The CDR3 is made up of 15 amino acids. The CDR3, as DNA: TGTGCCAGCAGCTTAACGGACGACACTAACAATGAGCAGTTCTTC. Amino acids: CASSLTDDTNNEQFF.

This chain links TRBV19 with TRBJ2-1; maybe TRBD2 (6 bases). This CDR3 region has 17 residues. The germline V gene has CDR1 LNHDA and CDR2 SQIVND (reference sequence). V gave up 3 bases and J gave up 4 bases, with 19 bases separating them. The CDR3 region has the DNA TGTGCCAGTAGTATGGGTCTTACGCGGGGAGCTTACAATGAGCAGTTCTTC. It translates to CASSMGLTRGAYNEQFF. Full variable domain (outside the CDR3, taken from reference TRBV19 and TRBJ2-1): DGGITQSPKYLFRKEGQNVTLSCEQNLNHDAMYWYRQDPGQGLRLIYYSQIVNDFQKGDIAEGYSVSREKKESFPLTVTSAQKNPTAFYLCASSMGLTRGAYNEQFFGPGTRLTVL.

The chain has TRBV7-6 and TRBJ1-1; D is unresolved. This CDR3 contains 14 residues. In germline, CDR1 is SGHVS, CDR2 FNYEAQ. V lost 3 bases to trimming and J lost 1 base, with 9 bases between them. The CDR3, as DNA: TGTGCCAGCAGCTTTGGCCATAAGAACACTGAAGCTTTCTTT. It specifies CASSFGHKNTEAFF.

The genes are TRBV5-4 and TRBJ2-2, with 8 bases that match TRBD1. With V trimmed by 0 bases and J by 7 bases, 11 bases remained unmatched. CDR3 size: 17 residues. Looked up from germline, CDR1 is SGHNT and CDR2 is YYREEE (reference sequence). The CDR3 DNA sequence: TGTGCCAGCAGCTTGGTTCGGACAGGGAAGGATAGCGGGGAGCTGTTTTTT. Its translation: CASSLVRTGKDSGELFF.

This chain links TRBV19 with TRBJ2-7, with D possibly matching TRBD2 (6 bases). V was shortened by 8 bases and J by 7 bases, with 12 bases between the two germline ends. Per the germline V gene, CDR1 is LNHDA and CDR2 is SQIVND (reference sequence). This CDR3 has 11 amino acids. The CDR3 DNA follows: TGTGCCAGTCAATACCGGGGGGAGCAGTACTTC. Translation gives CASQYRGEQYF.

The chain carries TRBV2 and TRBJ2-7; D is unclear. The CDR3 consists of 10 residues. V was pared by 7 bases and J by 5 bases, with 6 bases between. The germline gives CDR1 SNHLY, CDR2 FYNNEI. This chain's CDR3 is CASTANEQYF. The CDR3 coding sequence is TGTGCCAGCACCGCGAACGAGCAGTACTTC.

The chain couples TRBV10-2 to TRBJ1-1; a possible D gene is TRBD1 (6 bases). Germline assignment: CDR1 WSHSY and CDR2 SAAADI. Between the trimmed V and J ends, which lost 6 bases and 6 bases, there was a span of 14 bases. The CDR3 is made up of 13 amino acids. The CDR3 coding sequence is TGCGCCAGCAGCGAAGACAGGCGCGCTGAAGCTTTCTTT. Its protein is CASSEDRRAEAFF.

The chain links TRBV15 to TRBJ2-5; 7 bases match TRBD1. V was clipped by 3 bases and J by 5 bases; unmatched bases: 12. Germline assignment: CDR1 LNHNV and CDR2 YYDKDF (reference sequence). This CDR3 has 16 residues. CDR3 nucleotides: TGTGCCACCAGCAGTGGGCTGACAGGGTCGGGGGAGACCCAGTACTTC. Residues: CATSSGLTGSGETQYF.

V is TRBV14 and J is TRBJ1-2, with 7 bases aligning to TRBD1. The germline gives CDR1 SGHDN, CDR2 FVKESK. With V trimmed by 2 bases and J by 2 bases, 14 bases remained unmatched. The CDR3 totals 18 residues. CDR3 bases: TGTGCCAGCAGCCAAAGACCGAGTCAACAGGGGCAGAACTATGGCTACACCTTC. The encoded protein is CASSQRPSQQGQNYGYTF.

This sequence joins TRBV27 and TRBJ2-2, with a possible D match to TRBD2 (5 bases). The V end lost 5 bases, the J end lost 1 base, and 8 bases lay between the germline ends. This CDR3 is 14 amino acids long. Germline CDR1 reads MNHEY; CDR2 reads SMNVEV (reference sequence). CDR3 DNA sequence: TGTGCCAGCAGTCCCGGGGTGAACACCGGGGAGCTGTTTTTT. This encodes CASSPGVNTGELFF.

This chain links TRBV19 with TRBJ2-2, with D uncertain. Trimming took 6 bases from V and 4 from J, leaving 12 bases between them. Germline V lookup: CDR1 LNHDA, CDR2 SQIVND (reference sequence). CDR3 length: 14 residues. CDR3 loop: CASSVGPRTGELFF. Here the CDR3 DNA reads TGTGCCAGTAGCGTAGGTCCCCGCACCGGGGAGCTGTTTTTT.

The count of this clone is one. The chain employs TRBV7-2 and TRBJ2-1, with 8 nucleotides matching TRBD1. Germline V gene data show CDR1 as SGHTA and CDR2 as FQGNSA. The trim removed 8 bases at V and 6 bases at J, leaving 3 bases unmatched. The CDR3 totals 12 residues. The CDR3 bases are TGTGCCAGCGAGACAGGGGTCAATGAGCAGTTCTTC. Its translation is CASETGVNEQFF.

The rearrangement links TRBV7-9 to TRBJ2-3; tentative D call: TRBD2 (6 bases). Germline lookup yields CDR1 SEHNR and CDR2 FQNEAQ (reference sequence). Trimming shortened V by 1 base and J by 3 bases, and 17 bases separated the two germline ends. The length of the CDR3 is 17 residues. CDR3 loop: CASSLEGSGIATDTQYF. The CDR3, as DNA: TGTGCCAGCAGCTTAGAGGGTAGCGGAATTGCTACAGATACGCAGTATTTT.

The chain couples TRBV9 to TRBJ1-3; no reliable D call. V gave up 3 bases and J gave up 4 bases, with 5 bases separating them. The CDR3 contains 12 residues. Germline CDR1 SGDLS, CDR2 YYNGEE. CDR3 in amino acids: CASSATGNTIYF. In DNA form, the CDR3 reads TGTGCCAGCAGCGCAACGGGAAACACCATATATTTT.

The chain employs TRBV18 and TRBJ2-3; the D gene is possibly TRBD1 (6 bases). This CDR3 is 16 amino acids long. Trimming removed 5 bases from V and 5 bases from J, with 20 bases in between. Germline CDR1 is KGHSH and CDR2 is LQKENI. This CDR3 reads CASSSIQGVVGDTQYF. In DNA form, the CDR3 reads TGTGCCAGCTCATCAATACAGGGAGTGGTAGGAGATACGCAGTATTTT.

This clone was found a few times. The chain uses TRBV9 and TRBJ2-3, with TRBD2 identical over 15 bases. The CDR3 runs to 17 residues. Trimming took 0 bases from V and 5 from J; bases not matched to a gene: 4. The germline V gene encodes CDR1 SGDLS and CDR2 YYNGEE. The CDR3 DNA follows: TGTGCCAGCAGCGTAGTGGGACTAGCGGGGGGTAGAGATACGCAGTATTTT. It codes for CASSVVGLAGGRDTQYF.

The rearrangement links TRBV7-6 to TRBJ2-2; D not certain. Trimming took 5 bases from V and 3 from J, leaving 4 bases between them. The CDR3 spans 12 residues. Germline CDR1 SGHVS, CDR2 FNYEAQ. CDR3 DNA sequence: TGTGCCAGCAGCCGAGACACCGGGGAGCTGTTTTTT. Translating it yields CASSRDTGELFF.

CDR3 amino acids: CASSPLEGALPEAFF. CDR3 DNA: TGCGCCAGCAGCCCCCTCGAAGGGGCGCTTCCTGAAGCTTTCTTT. The chain joins TRBV5-1 to TRBJ1-1; a possible D gene is TRBD1 (5 bases). V lost 4 bases to trimming and J lost 6 bases, with 19 bases between them. The CDR3 has 15 amino acids. Germline V lookup: CDR1 SGHRS, CDR2 YFSETQ.

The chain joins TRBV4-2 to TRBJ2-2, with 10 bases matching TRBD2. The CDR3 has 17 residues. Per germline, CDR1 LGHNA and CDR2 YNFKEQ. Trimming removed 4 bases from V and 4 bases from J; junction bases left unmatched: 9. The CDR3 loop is CASSPDGLAGVTGELFF. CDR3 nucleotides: TGTGCCAGCAGCCCGGACGGGCTAGCGGGAGTCACCGGGGAGCTGTTTTTT.

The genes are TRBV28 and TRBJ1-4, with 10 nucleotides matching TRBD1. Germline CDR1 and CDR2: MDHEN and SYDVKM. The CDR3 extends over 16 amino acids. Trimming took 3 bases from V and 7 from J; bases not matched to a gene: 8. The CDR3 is CASSLPPGQGVEKLFF. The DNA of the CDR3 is TGTGCCAGCAGTTTGCCCCCCGGACAGGGGGTTGAAAAACTGTTTTTT.

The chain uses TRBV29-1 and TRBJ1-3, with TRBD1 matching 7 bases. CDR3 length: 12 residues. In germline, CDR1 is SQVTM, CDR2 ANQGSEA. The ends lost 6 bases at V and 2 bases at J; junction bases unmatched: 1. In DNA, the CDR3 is TGCAGCGTAGGACAGGCTGGAAACACCATATATTTT. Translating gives CSVGQAGNTIYF.

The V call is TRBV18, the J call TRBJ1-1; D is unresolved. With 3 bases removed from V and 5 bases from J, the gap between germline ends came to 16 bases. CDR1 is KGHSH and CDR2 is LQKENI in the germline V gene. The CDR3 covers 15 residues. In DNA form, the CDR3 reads TGTGCCAGCTCACCGCAGAAGAGTAGTGTTACTGAAGCTTTCTTT. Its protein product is CASSPQKSSVTEAFF. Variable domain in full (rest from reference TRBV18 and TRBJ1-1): NAGVMQNPRHLVRRRGQEARLRCSPMKGHSHVYWYRQLPEEGLKFMVYLQKENIIDESGMPKERFSAEFPKEGPSILRIQQVVRGDSAAYFCASSPQKSSVTEAFFGQGTRLTVV.

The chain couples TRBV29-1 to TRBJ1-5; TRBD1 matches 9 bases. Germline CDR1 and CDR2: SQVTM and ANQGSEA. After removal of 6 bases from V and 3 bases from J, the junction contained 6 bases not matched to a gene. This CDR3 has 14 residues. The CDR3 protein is CSVGGQGYNQPQHF. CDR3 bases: TGCAGCGTGGGGGGACAGGGTTACAATCAGCCCCAGCATTTT.

CDR3 sequence (DNA): TGTGCCAGCAGGACACACTCTGGGGCCAACGTCCTGACTTTC. Protein product: CASRTHSGANVLTF. The J gene is TRBJ2-6, the V gene TRBV6-5, with D hard to call. The CDR3 length is 14 residues. V was pared by 6 bases and J by 0 bases, with 6 bases between. Germline CDR1 and CDR2: MNHEY and SVGAGI.

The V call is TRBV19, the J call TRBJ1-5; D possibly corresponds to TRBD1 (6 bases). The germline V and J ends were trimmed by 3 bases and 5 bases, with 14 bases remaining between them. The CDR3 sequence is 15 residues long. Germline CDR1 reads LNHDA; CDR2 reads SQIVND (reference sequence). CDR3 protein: CASSIIVQGDQPQHF. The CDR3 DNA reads TGTGCCAGTAGTATCATAGTACAGGGAGATCAGCCCCAGCATTTT.

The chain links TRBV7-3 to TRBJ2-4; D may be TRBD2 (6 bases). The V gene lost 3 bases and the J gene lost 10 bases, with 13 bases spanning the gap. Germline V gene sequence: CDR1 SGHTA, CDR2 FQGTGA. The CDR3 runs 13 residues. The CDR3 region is CASSLVGSDIQYF. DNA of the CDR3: TGTGCCAGCAGCTTGGTCGGGAGTGATATTCAGTACTTC.

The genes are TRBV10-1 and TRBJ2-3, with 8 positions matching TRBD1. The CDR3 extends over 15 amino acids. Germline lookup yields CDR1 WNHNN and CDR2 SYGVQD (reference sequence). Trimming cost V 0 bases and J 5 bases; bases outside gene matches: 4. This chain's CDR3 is CASSESATGGDTQYF. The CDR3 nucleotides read TGCGCCAGCAGTGAGTCGGCTACAGGGGGAGATACGCAGTATTTT.

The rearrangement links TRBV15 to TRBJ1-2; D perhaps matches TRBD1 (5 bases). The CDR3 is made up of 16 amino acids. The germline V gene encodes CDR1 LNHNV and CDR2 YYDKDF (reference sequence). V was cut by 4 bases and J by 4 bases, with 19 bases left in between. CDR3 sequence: CATSTRSRENGYGYTF. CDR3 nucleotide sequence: TGTGCCACCAGCACTAGGAGCAGGGAAAACGGCTATGGCTACACCTTC.

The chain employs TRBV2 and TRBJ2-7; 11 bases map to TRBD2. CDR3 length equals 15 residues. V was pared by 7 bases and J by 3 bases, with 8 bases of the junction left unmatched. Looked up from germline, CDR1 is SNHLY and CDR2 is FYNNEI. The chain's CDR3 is CASTLSGTSGYEQYF. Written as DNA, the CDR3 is TGTGCCAGCACCCTTTCCGGGACTAGCGGCTACGAGCAGTACTTC.